The 29 T cell receptor beta chains below were found in one sample sequenced in a study of OX40 agonist ivuxolimab in advanced cancers. Method: immunoSEQ multiplex PCR; TCRdb's copy keeps in-frame clones and lacks some. The table has under 80,000 clones, roughly 80% seen once; the top ten hold 1.1%. The material sequenced was CD4+ or CD8+ T cells sorted from blood, taken in a trial of the OX40 agonist ivuxolimab. These TCRs come from an adult with an advanced solid tumor such as melanoma, head and neck, liver or kidney cancer.

V is TRBV7-6 and J is TRBJ2-7; the D is unclear. Germline CDR1 is SGHVS and CDR2 is FNYEAQ. The CDR3 spans 10 residues. Trimming pared 3 bases from V and 6 bases from J, leaving 3 bases between. DNA of the CDR3: TGTGCCAGCAGCTTCGGCGAGCAGTACTTC. Protein: CASSFGEQYF.

Turning to this clone: One junction end disagrees with the germline gene, perhaps due to a read error. The rearrangement links TRBV15 to TRBJ1-4; possible D gene TRBD1, 5 bases. The CDR3 covers 13 residues. CDR1 and CDR2 from the germline V gene are LNHNV and YYDKDF (reference sequence). The CDR3 spells CATQAQGNQKLFF. The CDR3 nucleotides read TGTGCCACTCAGGCCCAGGGTAATCAAAAACTGTTTTTT. Complete variable domain (other parts from reference TRBV15 and TRBJ1-4): DAMVIQNPRYQVTQFGKPVTLSCSQTLNHNVMYWYQQKSSQAPKLLFHYYDKDFNNEADTPDNFQSRRPNTSFCFLDIRSPGLGDTAMYLCATQAQGNQKLFFGSGTQLSVL.

The rearrangement links TRBV7-8 to TRBJ2-7, with TRBD2 as a possible D gene (6 bases). Trimming stripped 1 base from V and 6 bases from J, with 10 bases between. Germline assignment: CDR1 SGHVS and CDR2 FQNEAQ. CDR3 length: 13 residues. The CDR3 DNA sequence: TGTGCCAGCAGCTTAGTTTTGGGGGGCGAGCAGTACTTC. Translation: CASSLVLGGEQYF.

This clone was counted only a few times. The chain has TRBV15 and TRBJ1-5, with D tentatively TRBD1 (5 bases). The CDR3 is 16 amino acids. Germline V lookup: CDR1 LNHNV, CDR2 YYDKDF (reference sequence). Trimming stripped 6 bases from V and 0 bases from J, with 15 bases between. CDR3 DNA sequence: TGTGCCACCAGGGGTTCAGGGCCGTATAGCAATCAGCCCCAGCATTTT. As protein: CATRGSGPYSNQPQHF.

The chain uses TRBV14 and TRBJ2-1, with 8 positions matching TRBD2. This CDR3 has 15 amino acids. V shed 2 bases and J 7 bases; nucleotides not matched to a gene: 7. From germline, CDR1 is SGHDN and CDR2 FVKESK. The CDR3 spells CASSQRGGFSNEQFF. CDR3 sequence (DNA): TGTGCCAGCAGCCAACGGGGGGGGTTCTCGAATGAGCAGTTCTTC. Supplemented by reference TRBV14 and TRBJ2-1, the full variable domain reads EAGVTQFPSHSVIEKGQTVTLRCDPISGHDNLYWYRRVMGKEIKFLLHFVKESKQDESGMPNNRFLAERTGGTYSTLKVQPAELEDSGVYFCASSQRGGFSNEQFFGPGTRLTVL.

The chain couples TRBV6-1 to TRBJ2-5; 12 bases agree with TRBD2. Germline CDR1 and CDR2: MNHNS and SASEGT. This CDR3 is 17 amino acids long. The ends lost 4 bases at V and 1 base at J; junction bases unmatched: 7. For the CDR3, the DNA is TGTGCCAGCAGTGTAGGACGGACTAGCGGGGTCCAAGAGACCCAGTACTTC. As protein: CASSVGRTSGVQETQYF.

The chain recombines TRBV6-5 with TRBJ1-1; 8 bases are shared with TRBD1. Germline assignment: CDR1 MNHEY and CDR2 SVGAGI. The CDR3 is 15 residues long. V was pared by 10 bases and J by 1 base, with 11 bases of the junction left unmatched. The CDR3 DNA is TGTGCCAATGAGAACAGGGGGAAGTGGAACACTGAAGCTTTCTTT. This encodes CANENRGKWNTEAFF.

The chain combines TRBV5-1 with TRBJ2-4; possibly TRBD1 or TRBD2 for D (5 bases each). Germline assignment: CDR1 SGHRS and CDR2 YFSETQ. The V end was cut by 2 bases, the J end by 3 bases, with 15 bases between. The CDR3 length is 16 residues. The CDR3 nucleotides read TGCGCCAGCAGCTTAGAACTAGGGACGGGCAAAAACATTCAGTACTTC. It yields the protein CASSLELGTGKNIQYF.

The rearrangement uses TRBV2 and TRBJ2-1, with 9 bases aligning to TRBD2. Germline CDR1 reads SNHLY; CDR2 reads FYNNEI. The CDR3 runs to 13 residues. V was clipped by 4 bases and J by 14 bases; unmatched bases: 9. The CDR3 DNA reads as TGTGCCAGCAGTGGTGGTAGCGGGGGCCCAAAGTTCTTC. Translated, it gives CASSGGSGGPKFF.

The chain is built from TRBV7-2 and TRBJ2-1, with D possibly TRBD2 on 6 matching bases. The CDR3 consists of 12 residues. Germline V gives CDR1 SGHTA, CDR2 FQGNSA. The germline V and J ends were trimmed by 5 bases and 7 bases, with 9 bases remaining between them. The CDR3 DNA reads TGTGCCAGCAGCGGGGGGTTGAATGAGCAGTTCTTC. Its translation is CASSGGLNEQFF.

This chain connects TRBV5-4 to TRBJ1-1; 9 bases fit TRBD1. The V gene end was trimmed by 10 bases and the J gene end by 3 bases; junction bases not matched to a gene: 13. This CDR3 region has 15 residues. Germline V gene data show CDR1 as SGHNT and CDR2 as YYREEE (reference sequence). The CDR3 region is CAAPTYRGRDTEAFF. The CDR3 DNA reads TGTGCCGCTCCCACTTACAGGGGGCGAGACACTGAAGCTTTCTTT.

This clone was observed once. The V and J genes are TRBV19 and TRBJ2-7, with D tentatively TRBD1 or TRBD2 (5 bases each). Germline assignment: CDR1 LNHDA and CDR2 SQIVND (reference sequence). Trimming stripped 5 bases from V and 5 bases from J, with 19 bases between. The CDR3 has 15 amino acids. The CDR3: CASSLPGRGVHEQYF. CDR3 bases: TGTGCCAGTAGTCTCCCGGGACGGGGTGTCCACGAGCAGTACTTC.

The rearrangement joins TRBV29-1 to TRBJ2-2, with a weak D call TRBD1 (6 bases). Germline V CDR1 and CDR2: SQVTM, ANQGSEA. CDR3 size: 14 residues. With 2 bases removed from V and 4 bases from J, the gap between germline ends came to 11 bases. CDR3 nucleotides: TGCAGCGTTGAAAAACAGGGCAGCACCGGGGAGCTGTTTTTT. This codes for CSVEKQGSTGELFF.

This chain connects TRBV11-1 to TRBJ2-5; 14 bases agree with TRBD2. Germline V CDR1 and CDR2: SGHAT, FQDESV (reference sequence). This CDR3 contains 19 residues. V lost 0 bases to trimming and J lost 2 bases; unmatched junction nucleotides: 8. CDR3 sequence: CASSLAKGLAGVTQETQYF. CDR3 DNA: TGTGCCAGCAGCTTAGCGAAGGGACTAGCGGGGGTGACTCAAGAGACCCAGTACTTC.

Note on this clone: Its ends do not fully match the called genes, so a read error is possible. The chain has TRBV19 and TRBJ2-7; 8 nucleotides match TRBD1. The CDR3 runs 13 residues. The germline V gene has CDR1 LNHDA and CDR2 SQIVND (reference sequence). CDR3 bases: TGTGCCAGCAGTACCGGACAGGGTTACGAGCAGTACTTC. This gives the protein CASSTGQGYEQYF.

The chain recombines TRBV5-1 with TRBJ1-6; 8 bases map to TRBD1. Looked up from germline, CDR1 is SGHRS and CDR2 is YFSETQ. The CDR3 is made up of 16 amino acids. V lost 0 bases to trimming and J lost 7 bases; unmatched junction nucleotides: 6. The CDR3 protein is CASSLDRGAGNSPLHF. In DNA form, the CDR3 reads TGCGCCAGCAGCTTGGACAGGGGGGCGGGGAATTCACCCCTCCACTTT. Variable domain in full (rest from reference TRBV5-1 and TRBJ1-6): KAGVTQTPRYLIKTRGQQVTLSCSPISGHRSVSWYQQTPGQGLQFLFEYFSETQRNKGNFPGRFSGRQFSNSRSEMNVSTLELGDSALYLCASSLDRGAGNSPLHFGNGTRLTVT.

The CDR3, as DNA: TGTGCCAGCTCACCAACCGGGACAGATGGAAACACCATATATTTT. It codes for CASSPTGTDGNTIYF. The V and J genes are TRBV18 and TRBJ1-3; 7 nucleotides line up with TRBD1. This CDR3 spans 15 amino acids. From germline, CDR1 is KGHSH and CDR2 LQKENI. After removal of 2 bases from V and 3 bases from J, the junction contained 4 bases not matched to a gene.

The chain uses TRBV18 and TRBJ1-6, with D hard to call. V lost 2 bases, J lost 5 bases, and 13 bases lay in between. In germline, CDR1 is KGHSH, CDR2 LQKENI. CDR3 length: 16 amino acids. CDR3 protein: CASSPTLGSDNSPLHF. DNA for the CDR3: TGTGCCAGCTCACCAACTTTGGGGTCAGATAATTCACCCCTCCACTTT.

There are a few counts of this clone. The CDR3 region has the DNA TGTGCCAGCAGCTTAGAGCTAGCGGGGAGGACCGGGGAGCTGTTTTTT. It translates to CASSLELAGRTGELFF. V gene TRBV11-1 combines with J gene TRBJ2-2, with 9 bases fitting TRBD2. The ends lost 1 base at V and 5 bases at J; junction bases unmatched: 5. This CDR3 contains 16 residues. CDR1 is SGHAT and CDR2 is FQDESV in the germline V gene (reference sequence).

This sequence joins TRBV7-2 and TRBJ2-5; D is uncertain. Trimming shortened V by 1 base and J by 9 bases, and 15 bases separated the two germline ends. The CDR3 is made up of 14 amino acids. Per germline, CDR1 SGHTA and CDR2 FQGNSA. The CDR3 spells CASSLDLFDLAQYF. The CDR3 nucleotides read TGTGCCAGCAGCTTAGATTTGTTTGATCTGGCCCAGTACTTC.

J is TRBJ1-1 and V is TRBV28, with a weak D call TRBD1 (6 bases). Germline V CDR1 and CDR2: MDHEN, SYDVKM. The length of the CDR3 is 14 residues. Trimming cost V 7 bases and J 4 bases, with 16 bases left between them. The CDR3 loop reads CASTSLRGTTEAFF. The CDR3 DNA follows: TGTGCCAGCACCTCCCTCAGGGGTACCACTGAAGCTTTCTTT.

This chain joins TRBV28 and TRBJ1-2; 7 bases line up with TRBD1. J gave up 6 bases and V 4 bases, and 11 bases lay outside the gene matches. CDR3 size: 15 residues. Germline V lookup: CDR1 MDHEN, CDR2 SYDVKM. CDR3 loop: CASSSSPRQGDGYTF. The CDR3 DNA reads TGTGCCAGCAGTTCCTCCCCCAGACAGGGTGATGGCTACACCTTC.

This chain links TRBV6-5 with TRBJ2-1; tentatively, D is TRBD2 (5 bases). This CDR3 has 14 amino acids. Trimming left V 2 bases short and J 3 bases short, with 8 bases between. In germline, CDR1 is MNHEY, CDR2 SVGAGI. CDR3 in amino acids: CASSYDGDYNEQFF. The CDR3 region has the DNA TGTGCCAGCAGTTACGACGGGGACTACAATGAGCAGTTCTTC.

The rearrangement links TRBV5-8 to TRBJ2-3; D call uncertain. Germline CDR1 reads SGHTS; CDR2 reads YDEGEE. The V gene lost 6 bases and the J gene lost 11 bases, with 25 bases spanning the gap. The CDR3 covers 15 residues. CDR3 region: CASTPGQAHPLQQYF. For the CDR3, the DNA is TGTGCCAGCACCCCAGGCCAGGCCCACCCACTACAGCAGTATTTT.

The chain carries TRBV5-1 and TRBJ2-2, with D unresolved. CDR1 is SGHRS, CDR2 YFSETQ, per germline. This CDR3 contains 14 residues. Deletions cut 0 bases from V and 3 bases from J, with 6 bases between. The CDR3 DNA reads TGCGCCAGCAGCTTGGTTGAGGACACCGGGGAGCTGTTTTTT. Translated, it gives CASSLVEDTGELFF.

The gene calls are TRBV5-6 and TRBJ1-4, with 8 bases matching TRBD1. CDR3 size: 14 residues. Germline V gives CDR1 SGHDT, CDR2 YYEEEE. Losses at the gene ends were 4 bases for V and 8 bases for J; bases not matched to a gene: 7. The CDR3 is CASSPAGGAEKLFF. CDR3 coding DNA: TGTGCCAGCAGCCCGGCAGGGGGCGCGGAAAAACTGTTTTTT.

The V call is TRBV30, the J call TRBJ2-7, with 7 positions matching TRBD1. Per the germline V gene, CDR1 is GTSNPN and CDR2 is SVGIG (reference sequence). The CDR3 has 12 amino acids. The J segment lost 4 bases and the V segment lost 5 bases, leaving 5 bases of the junction unmatched. CDR3 sequence: CAWGPGGYEQYF. The CDR3 DNA reads TGTGCCTGGGGACCAGGGGGATACGAGCAGTACTTC. Combining the CDR3 with reference TRBV30 and TRBJ2-7 gives the whole variable domain SQTIHQWPATLVQPVGSPLSLECTVEGTSNPNLYWYRQAAGRGLQLLFYSVGIGQISSEVPQNLSASRPQDRQFILSSKKLLLSDSGFYLCAWGPGGYEQYFGPGTRLTVT.

This clone was picked up one time. The chain uses TRBV4-1 and TRBJ2-5; D may correspond to TRBD1 or TRBD2 (5 bases each). The CDR3 is 15 amino acids. The ends were cut back, 1 base at V and 3 bases at J, with 12 bases in the middle. Germline assignment: CDR1 MGHRA and CDR2 YSYEKL. The CDR3 nucleotides read TGCGCCAGCAGCCAAGTTCTGGGACCCAAAGAGACCCAGTACTTC. Its protein product is CASSQVLGPKETQYF.

The chain carries TRBV19 and TRBJ2-2; unclear D gene. Germline lookup yields CDR1 LNHDA and CDR2 SQIVND (reference sequence). V dropped 7 bases and J dropped 5 bases, with 11 bases sitting between them. CDR3 length: 13 residues. CDR3 sequence: CASNSRGTGELFF. The CDR3 nucleotides are TGTGCCAGTAACTCGAGAGGAACCGGGGAGCTGTTTTTT. Filled out from reference TRBV19 and TRBJ2-2, the complete variable domain reads DGGITQSPKYLFRKEGQNVTLSCEQNLNHDAMYWYRQDPGQGLRLIYYSQIVNDFQKGDIAEGYSVSREKKESFPLTVTSAQKNPTAFYLCASNSRGTGELFFGEGSRLTVL.